The rows below give T cell receptor beta chains drawn from one sample of a study of T-cell reconstitution after alpha-beta-depleted transplantation in children. One entry per CDR3 protein, called by TCRdb with MiXCR from the PCR reads. The profile shows over 80,000 distinct CDR3 sequences, more than 20% of them singletons. The source material was PBMCs, sampled before TCRalphabeta/CD19-depleted stem cell transplant. The receptors were sampled from a boy under 10 years old with acute lymphoblastic leukemia, due to receive a stem cell transplant. Each CDR3 is given with its conserved first and last residue. The D gene is left open where the match is weak. Only part of the rows carry a size: once, few, many, or a class if the clone is expanded.

V	J	size	D	DNA	CDR3
TRBV7-2	TRBJ2-5	few	TRBD2	TGTGCCAGCAGCACCCCTAGCGGGGGGTGGGAGACCCAGTACTTC	CASSTPSGGWETQYF
TRBV24-1	TRBJ1-5	-	TRBD1	TGTGCCACCAGTGAGGCAGGGGGTCCGCCCCAGCATTTT	CATSEAGGPPQHF
TRBV20-1	TRBJ2-5	many	TRBD2	TGCAGTGCGCGCTCTAGCGGAGGGTACCAAGAGACCCAGTACTTC	CSARSSGGYQETQYF
TRBV7-2	TRBJ2-4	-	-	TGTGCCAGCAGCTCCCGTACATCGGGAAACATTCAGTACTTC	CASSSRTSGNIQYF
TRBV4-1	TRBJ1-5	few	-	TGCGCCAGCAGCCAACCGAATCAGCCCCAGCATTTT	CASSQPNQPQHF
TRBV12-3/TRBV12-4	TRBJ1-5	few	-	TGTGCCAGCAGTTTATCTGGGACGGGCAATCAGCCCCAGCATTTT	CASSLSGTGNQPQHF
TRBV27	TRBJ2-1	few	-	TGTGCCAGCAGTCCTACGGGGGCTAGCGGAGGGGGGTTACCCTACAATGAGCAGTTCTTC	CASSPTGASGGGLPYNEQFF
TRBV21-1	TRBJ2-3	-	-	TGTGCCAGCAGCAATGAGAAGCGGCGATATATCCGCCATACGCAGTATTTT	CASSNEKRRYIRHTQYF
TRBV5-1	TRBJ2-5	few	TRBD1	TGCGCCAGCGGGACAGGGTACCAAGAGACCCAGTACTTC	CASGTGYQETQYF
TRBV5-1	TRBJ2-1	few	TRBD2	TGCGCCAGCGGACCTAGCGGAGGGGCTGCGTACAATGAGCAGTTCTTC	CASGPSGGAAYNEQFF
TRBV28	TRBJ1-5	many	-	TGTGCCAGCAGTTTAAGGCGGGGTCGGGGGCAGCCCCAGCATTTT	CASSLRRGRGQPQHF
TRBV6-1	TRBJ2-7	many	-	TGTGCCAGCGGGGAACAGGGACGCTACGAGCAGTACTTC	CASGEQGRYEQYF
TRBV5-1	TRBJ2-2	-	-	TGCGCCAGCAGCCGCGGGTCCACCGGGGAGCTGTTTTTT	CASSRGSTGELFF